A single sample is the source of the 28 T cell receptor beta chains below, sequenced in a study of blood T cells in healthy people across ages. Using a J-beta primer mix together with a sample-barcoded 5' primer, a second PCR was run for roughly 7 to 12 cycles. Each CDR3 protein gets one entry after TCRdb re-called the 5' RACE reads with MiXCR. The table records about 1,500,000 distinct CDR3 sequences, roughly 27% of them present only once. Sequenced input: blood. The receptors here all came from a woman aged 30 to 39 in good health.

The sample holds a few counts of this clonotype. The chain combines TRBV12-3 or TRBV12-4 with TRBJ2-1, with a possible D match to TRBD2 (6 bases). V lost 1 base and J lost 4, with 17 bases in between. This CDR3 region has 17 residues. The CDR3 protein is CASSLGRVNLGYNEQFF. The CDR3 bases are TGTGCCAGCAGTTTAGGGAGGGTTAACCTCGGGTACAATGAGCAGTTCTTC.

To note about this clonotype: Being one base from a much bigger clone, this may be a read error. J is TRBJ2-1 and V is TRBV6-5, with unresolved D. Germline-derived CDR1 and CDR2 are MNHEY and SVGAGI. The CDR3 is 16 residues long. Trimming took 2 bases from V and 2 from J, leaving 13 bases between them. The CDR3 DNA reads TGTGCCAGCAGTTACATGCGGAACGGCCCCTACAATGAGCAGTTCTTC. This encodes CASSYMRNGPYNEQFF.

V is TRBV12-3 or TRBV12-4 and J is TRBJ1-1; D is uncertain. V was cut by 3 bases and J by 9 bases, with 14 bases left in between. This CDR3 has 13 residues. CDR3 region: CASSFMGDGKAFF. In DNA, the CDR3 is TGTGCCAGCAGTTTCATGGGAGACGGGAAAGCTTTCTTT.

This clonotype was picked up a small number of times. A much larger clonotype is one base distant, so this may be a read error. The CDR3 is CAGSPHPQDYYEQYF. The CDR3 nucleotides read TGTGCCGGCAGTCCTCACCCTCAGGATTACTACGAGCAGTACTTC. The J gene is TRBJ2-7, the V gene TRBV6-5; no clear D. Germline CDR1 is MNHEY and CDR2 is SVGAGI. The CDR3 has 15 residues.

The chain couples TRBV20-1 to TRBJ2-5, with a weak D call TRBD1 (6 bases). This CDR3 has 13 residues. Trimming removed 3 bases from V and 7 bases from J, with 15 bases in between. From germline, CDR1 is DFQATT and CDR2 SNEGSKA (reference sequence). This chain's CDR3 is CSARRDIEGTQYF. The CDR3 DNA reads TGCAGTGCTAGGAGGGACATCGAGGGGACCCAGTACTTC.

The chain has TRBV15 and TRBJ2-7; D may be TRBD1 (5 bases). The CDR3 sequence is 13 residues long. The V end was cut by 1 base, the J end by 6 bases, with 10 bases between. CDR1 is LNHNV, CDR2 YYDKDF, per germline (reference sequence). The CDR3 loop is CATSRAGCREQYF. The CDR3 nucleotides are TGTGCCACCAGCAGAGCAGGGTGCCGCGAGCAGTACTTC.

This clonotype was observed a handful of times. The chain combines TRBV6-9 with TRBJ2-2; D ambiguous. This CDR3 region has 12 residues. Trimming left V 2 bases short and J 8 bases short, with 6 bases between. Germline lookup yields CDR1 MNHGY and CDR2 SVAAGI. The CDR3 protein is CASSYPPGELFF. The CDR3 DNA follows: TGTGCCAGCAGTTATCCACCGGGGGAGCTGTTTTTT.

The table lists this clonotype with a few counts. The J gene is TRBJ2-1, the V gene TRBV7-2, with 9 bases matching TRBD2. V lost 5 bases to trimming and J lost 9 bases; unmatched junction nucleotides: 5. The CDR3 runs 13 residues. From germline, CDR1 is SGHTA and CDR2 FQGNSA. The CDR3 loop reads CASSISGSVEQFF. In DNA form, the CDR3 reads TGTGCCAGCAGCATTAGCGGGAGTGTTGAGCAGTTCTTC. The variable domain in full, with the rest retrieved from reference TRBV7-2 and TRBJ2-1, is GAGVSQSPSNKVTEKGKDVELRCDPISGHTALYWYRQSLGQGLEFLIYFQGNSAPDKSGLPSDRFSAERTGGSVSTLTIQRTQQEDSAVYLCASSISGSVEQFFGPGTRLTVL.

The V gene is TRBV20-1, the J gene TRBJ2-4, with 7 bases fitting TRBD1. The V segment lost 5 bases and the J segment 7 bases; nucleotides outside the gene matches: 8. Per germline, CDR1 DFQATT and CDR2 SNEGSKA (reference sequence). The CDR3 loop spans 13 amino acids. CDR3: CSADDRADNIQYF. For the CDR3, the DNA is TGCAGTGCTGACGACAGGGCGGATAACATTCAGTACTTC.

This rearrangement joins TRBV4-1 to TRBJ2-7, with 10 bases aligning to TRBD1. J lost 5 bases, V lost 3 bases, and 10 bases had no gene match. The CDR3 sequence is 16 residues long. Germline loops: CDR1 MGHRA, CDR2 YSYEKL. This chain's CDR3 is CASSQTGTGVGDEQYF. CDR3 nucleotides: TGCGCCAGCAGCCAGACCGGGACAGGGGTTGGGGACGAGCAGTACTTC.

The CDR3 here is CASSWSGTGSVYEQYF. Written as DNA, the CDR3 is TGCGCCAGCAGCTGGTCCGGGACAGGGTCAGTCTACGAGCAGTACTTC. The rearrangement links TRBV5-1 to TRBJ2-4; 9 bases match TRBD1. The J call may be wrong; the DNA end is better matched by TRBJ2-7. Germline CDR1 and CDR2: SGHRS and YFSETQ. The CDR3 has 16 amino acids.

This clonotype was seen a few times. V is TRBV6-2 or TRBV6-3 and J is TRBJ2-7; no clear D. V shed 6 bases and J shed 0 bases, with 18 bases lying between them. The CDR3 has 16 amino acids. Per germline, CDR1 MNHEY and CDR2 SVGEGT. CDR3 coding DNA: TGTGCCAGCAGCCCCTGGGGTCTAAAAAACTCCTACGAGCAGTACTTC. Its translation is CASSPWGLKNSYEQYF.

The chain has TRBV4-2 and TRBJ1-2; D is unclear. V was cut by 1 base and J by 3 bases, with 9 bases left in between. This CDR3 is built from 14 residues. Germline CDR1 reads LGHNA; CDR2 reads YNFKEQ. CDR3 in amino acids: CASSQVPSDYGYTF. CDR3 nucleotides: TGTGCCAGCAGCCAAGTCCCATCAGACTATGGCTACACCTTC.

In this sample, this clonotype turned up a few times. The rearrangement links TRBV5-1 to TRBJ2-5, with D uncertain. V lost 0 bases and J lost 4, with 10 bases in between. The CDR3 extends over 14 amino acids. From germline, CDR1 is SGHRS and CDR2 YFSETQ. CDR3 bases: TGCGCCAGCAGCTTGGGACGTACTCTAGAGACCCAGTACTTC. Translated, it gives CASSLGRTLETQYF.

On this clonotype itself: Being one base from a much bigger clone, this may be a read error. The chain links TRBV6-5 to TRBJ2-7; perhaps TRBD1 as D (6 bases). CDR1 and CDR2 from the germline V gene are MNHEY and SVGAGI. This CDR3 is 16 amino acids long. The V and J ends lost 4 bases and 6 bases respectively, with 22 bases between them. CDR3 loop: CASSSATGQGFFEQYF. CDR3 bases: TGTGCCAGCAGTTCCGCTACGGGACAAGGTTTCTTCGAGCAGTACTTC.

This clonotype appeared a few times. The CDR3 DNA sequence: TGCGCCAGCAGCTTGGGTACAGGGGGCAAGACAGATACGCAGTATTTT. Protein sequence: CASSLGTGGKTDTQYF. The V call is TRBV5-1, the J call TRBJ2-3; 9 positions agree with TRBD1. This CDR3 has 16 residues. CDR1 and CDR2 from the germline V gene are SGHRS and YFSETQ. V lost 0 bases, J lost 3 bases, and 5 bases stayed unmatched.

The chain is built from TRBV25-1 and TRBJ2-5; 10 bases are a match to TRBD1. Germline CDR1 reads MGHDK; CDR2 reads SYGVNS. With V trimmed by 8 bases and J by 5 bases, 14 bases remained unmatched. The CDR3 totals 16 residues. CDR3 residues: CASGKHRDRGLETQYF. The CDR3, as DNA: TGTGCCAGCGGGAAACACCGGGACAGGGGTCTGGAGACCCAGTACTTC.

The CDR3 DNA sequence: TGTGCCAGTGGCCGGGGGGTTACCCAAGAGACCCAGTACTTC. Its translation is CASGRGVTQETQYF. The genes are TRBV19 and TRBJ2-5, with 7 positions matching TRBD2. CDR3 length: 14 residues. Germline CDR1 reads LNHDA; CDR2 reads SQIVND (reference sequence). J was trimmed by 1 base and V by 8 bases; bases with no gene match: 7.

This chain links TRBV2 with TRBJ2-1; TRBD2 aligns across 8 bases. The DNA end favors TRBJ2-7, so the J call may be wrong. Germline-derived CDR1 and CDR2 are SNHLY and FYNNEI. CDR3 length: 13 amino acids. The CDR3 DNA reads TGTGCCAGCAGGTCGGGGGGGAACAATGAGCAGTACTTC. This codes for CASRSGGNNEQYF.

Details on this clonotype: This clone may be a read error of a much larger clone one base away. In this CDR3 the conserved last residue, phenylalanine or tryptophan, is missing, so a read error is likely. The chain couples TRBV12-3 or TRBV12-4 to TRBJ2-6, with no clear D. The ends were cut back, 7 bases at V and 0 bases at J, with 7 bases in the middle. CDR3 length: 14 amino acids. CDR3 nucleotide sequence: TGTGCCAGCACCCTTAACTCTGGGGCCAACGTCCTGACTTCC. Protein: CASTLNSGANVLTS.

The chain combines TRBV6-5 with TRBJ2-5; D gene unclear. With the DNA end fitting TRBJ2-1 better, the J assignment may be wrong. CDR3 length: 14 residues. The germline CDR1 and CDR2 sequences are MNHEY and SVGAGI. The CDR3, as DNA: TGTGCCAGCAGTTACTCGAGGTACCAAGAGACCCAGTTCTTC. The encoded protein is CASSYSRYQETQFF.

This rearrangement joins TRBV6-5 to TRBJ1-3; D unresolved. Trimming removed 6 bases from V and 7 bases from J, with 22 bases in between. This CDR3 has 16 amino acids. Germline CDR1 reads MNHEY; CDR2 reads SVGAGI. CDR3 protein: CASSRSGYLLRNTIYF. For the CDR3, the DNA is TGTGCCAGCAGCCGATCTGGTTACCTCTTACGGAACACCATATATTTT.

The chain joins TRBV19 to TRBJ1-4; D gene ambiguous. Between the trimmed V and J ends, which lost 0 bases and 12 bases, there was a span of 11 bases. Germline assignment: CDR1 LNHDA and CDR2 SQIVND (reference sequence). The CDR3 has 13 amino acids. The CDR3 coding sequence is TGTGCCAGTAGTATAGATCGCGAGGACCAACTGTTTTTT. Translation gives CASSIDREDQLFF.

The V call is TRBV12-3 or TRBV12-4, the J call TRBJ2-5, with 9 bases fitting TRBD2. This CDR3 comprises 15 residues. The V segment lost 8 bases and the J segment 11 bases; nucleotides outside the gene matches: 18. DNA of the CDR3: TGTGCCAGCTGCGGCTGGGCTAGCGGGGTTGGGGAGCAGTACTTC. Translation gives CASCGWASGVGEQYF.

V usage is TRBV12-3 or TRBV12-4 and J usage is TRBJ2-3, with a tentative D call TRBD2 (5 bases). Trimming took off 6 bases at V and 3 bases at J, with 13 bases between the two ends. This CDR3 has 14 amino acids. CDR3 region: CASRSSGLTDTQYF. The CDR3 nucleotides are TGTGCCAGCAGAAGCAGCGGTTTAACAGATACGCAGTATTTT.

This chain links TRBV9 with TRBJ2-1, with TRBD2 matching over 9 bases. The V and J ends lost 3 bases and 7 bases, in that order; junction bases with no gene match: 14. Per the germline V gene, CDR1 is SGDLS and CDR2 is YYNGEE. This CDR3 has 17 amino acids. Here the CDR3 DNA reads TGTGCCAGCAGCGGACCCTTAGGAGTAGCGGGAGAGAATGAGCAGTTCTTC. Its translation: CASSGPLGVAGENEQFF.

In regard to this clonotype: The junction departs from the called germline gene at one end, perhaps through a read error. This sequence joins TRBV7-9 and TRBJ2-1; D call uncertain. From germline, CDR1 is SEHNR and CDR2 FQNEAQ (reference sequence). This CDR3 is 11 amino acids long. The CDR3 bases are TGTGCCAGCAGCTTAGGAGGCGAGCGGTTCTTC. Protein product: CASSLGGERFF.

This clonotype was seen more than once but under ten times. CDR3 DNA sequence: TGCAGTGCCCGCCTGAGGGGGAGCTATGGCTACACCTTC. Residues: CSARLRGSYGYTF. J is TRBJ1-2 and V is TRBV20-1; maybe TRBD1 (6 bases). This CDR3 is built from 13 residues. The germline CDR1 and CDR2 sequences are DFQATT and SNEGSKA (reference sequence). V lost 6 bases to trimming and J lost 4 bases, with 15 bases between them.